This entry features one T cell receptor beta chain sequence. The antigen is not known. 5'RACE template switching with UMIs generated TCR beta cDNA. One entry per CDR3 protein, without DNA, is what TCRdb gives after re-calling the 5' RACE reads. The data show about 390,000 distinct CDR3 sequences, and the top ten clones hold about 10%. The data derive from a study of T cells expressing NK-cell markers. Overall study: All TCR beta repertoires analysed originated from sorted CD3+CD56+NKG2C+, CD3+CD56+NKG2C- and CD3+CD56-NKG2C+ T cells. HCMV serostatus: most of the eight sequenced donors positive, one negative.

The V gene's germline CDR1 is KGHDR and CDR2 SFDVKD. The CDR3 loop spans 14 amino acids. Notes on the study in general: Of the CD8+ T cells in more than five donors, 1.0-7.0% belonged to dominant NKG2C+ clonotypes.

The clonotype was recovered from a woman aged 45-60 years in good health. This chain connects TRBV24-1 to TRBJ2-1; TCRdb returns TRBD1, unconfirmable since there is no DNA. Sequenced: blood T cells: a sorted CD56 or NKG2C T cell subset, CD4+ or CD8+ T cells, or bulk PBMC T cells (not recorded which). CDR3 in amino acids: CATSGGGAYNEQFF.